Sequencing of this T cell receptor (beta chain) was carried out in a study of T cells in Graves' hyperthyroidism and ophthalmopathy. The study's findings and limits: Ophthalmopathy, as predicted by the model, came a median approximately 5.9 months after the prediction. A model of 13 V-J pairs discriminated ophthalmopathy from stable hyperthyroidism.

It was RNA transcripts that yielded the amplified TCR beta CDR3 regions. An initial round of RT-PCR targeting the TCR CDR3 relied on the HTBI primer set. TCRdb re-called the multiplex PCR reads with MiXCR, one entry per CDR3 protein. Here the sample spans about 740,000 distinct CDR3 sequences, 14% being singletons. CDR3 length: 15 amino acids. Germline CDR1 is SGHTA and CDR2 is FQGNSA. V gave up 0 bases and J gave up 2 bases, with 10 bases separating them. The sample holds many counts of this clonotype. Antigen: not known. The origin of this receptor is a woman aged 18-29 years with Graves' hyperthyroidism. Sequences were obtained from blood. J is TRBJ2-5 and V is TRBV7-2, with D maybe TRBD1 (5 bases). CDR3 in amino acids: CASSLAKHRQETQYF. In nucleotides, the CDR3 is TGTGCCAGCAGCTTAGCTAAACACAGGCAAGAGACCCAGTACTTC.